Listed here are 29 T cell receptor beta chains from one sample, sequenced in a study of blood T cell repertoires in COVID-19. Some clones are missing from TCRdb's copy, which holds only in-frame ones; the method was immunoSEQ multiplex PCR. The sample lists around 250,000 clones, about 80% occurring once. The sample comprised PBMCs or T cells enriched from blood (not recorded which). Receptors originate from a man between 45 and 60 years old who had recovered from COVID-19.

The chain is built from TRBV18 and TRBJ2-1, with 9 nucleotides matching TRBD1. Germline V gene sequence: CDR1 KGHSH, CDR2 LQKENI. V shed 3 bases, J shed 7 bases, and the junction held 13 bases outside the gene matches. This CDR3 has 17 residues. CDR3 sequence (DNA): TGTGCCAGCTCACCTACCACAGGGGGCGCTTTTATGAATGAGCAGTTCTTC. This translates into CASSPTTGGAFMNEQFF.

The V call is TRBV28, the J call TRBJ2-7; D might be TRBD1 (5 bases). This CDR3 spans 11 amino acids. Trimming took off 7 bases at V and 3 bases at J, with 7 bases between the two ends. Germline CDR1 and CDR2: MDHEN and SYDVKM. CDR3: CASTGNYEQYF. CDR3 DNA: TGTGCCAGCACAGGGAACTACGAGCAGTACTTC.

In DNA form, the CDR3 reads TGTGCCAGCAGCCCCGGGACAGGGGGTATTGAAAAACTGTTTTTT. Its protein product is CASSPGTGGIEKLFF. This chain uses TRBV7-3 with TRBJ1-4; TRBD1 aligns across 11 bases. V was pared by 5 bases and J by 7 bases, with 6 bases of the junction left unmatched. Germline CDR1 SGHTA, CDR2 FQGTGA. CDR3 length: 15 residues.

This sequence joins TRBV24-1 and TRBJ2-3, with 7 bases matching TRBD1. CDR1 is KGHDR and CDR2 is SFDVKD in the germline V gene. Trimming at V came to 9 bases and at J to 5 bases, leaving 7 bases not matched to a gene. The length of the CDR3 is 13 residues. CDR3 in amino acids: CATGDSLRDTQYF. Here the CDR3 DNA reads TGTGCCACCGGGGACAGCCTGAGAGATACGCAGTATTTT.

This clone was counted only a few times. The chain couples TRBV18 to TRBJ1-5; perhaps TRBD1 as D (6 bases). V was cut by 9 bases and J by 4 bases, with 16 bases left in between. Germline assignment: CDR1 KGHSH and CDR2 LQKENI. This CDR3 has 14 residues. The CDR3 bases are TGTGCCAGTCGTAGTTCACAGGGAAATCAGCCCCAGCATTTT. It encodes CASRSSQGNQPQHF.

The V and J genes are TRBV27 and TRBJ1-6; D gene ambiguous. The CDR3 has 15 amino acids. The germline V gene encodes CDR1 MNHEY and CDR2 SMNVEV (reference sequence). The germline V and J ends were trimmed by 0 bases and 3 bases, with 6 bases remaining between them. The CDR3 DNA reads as TGTGCCAGCAGTTTATCGGCCCTCTATAATTCACCCCTCCACTTT. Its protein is CASSLSALYNSPLHF.

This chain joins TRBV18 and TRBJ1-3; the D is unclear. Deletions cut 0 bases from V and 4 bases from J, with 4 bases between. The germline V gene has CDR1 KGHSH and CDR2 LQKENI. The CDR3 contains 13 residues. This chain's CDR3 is CASSPPGGNTIYF. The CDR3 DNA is TGTGCCAGCTCACCACCCGGGGGAAACACCATATATTTT.

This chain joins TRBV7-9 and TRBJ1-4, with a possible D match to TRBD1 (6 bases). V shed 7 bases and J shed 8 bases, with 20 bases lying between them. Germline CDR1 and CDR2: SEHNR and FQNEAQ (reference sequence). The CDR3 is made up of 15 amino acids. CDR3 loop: CASTRGGGRLEKLFF. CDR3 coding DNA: TGTGCCAGCACCCGGGGCGGGGGGCGCCTGGAAAAACTGTTTTTT.

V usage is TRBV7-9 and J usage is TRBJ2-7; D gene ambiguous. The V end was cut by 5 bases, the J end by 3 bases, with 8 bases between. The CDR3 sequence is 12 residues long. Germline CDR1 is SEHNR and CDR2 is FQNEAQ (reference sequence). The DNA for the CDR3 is TGTGCCAGCAGCGAGGATGGCTACGAGCAGTACTTC. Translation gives CASSEDGYEQYF.

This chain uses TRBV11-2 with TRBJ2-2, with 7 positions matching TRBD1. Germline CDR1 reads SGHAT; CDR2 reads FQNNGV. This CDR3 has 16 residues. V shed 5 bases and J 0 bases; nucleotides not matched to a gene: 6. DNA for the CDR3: TGTGCCAGCAGCCCAGGGACAGTCCCGAACACCGGGGAGCTGTTTTTT. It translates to CASSPGTVPNTGELFF.

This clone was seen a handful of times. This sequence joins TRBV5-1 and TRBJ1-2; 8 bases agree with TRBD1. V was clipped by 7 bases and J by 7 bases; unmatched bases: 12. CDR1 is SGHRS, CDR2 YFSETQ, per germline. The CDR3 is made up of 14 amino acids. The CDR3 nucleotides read TGCGCCAGCCATGCGACAGGGGCGGATGGTGGCTACACCTTC. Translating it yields CASHATGADGGYTF.

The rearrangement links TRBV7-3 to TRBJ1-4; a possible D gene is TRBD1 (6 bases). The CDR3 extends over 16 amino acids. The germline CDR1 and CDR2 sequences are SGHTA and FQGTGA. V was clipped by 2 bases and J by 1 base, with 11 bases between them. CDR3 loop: CASSLGPRGTNEKLFF. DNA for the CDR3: TGTGCCAGCAGCTTAGGACCCAGGGGAACTAATGAAAAACTGTTTTTT.

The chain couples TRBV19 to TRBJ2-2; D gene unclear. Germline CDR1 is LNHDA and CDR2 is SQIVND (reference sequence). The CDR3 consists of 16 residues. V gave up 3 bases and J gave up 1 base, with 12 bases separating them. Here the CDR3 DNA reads TGTGCCAGTAGTATTCGGGTCGGCTTGAACACCGGGGAGCTGTTTTTT. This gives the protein CASSIRVGLNTGELFF.

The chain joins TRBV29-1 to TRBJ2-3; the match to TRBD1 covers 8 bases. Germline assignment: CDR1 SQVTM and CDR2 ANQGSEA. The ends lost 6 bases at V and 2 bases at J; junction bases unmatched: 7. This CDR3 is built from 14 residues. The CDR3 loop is CSVSGTGNTDTQYF. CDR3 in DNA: TGCAGCGTCTCCGGGACAGGCAACACAGATACGCAGTATTTT.

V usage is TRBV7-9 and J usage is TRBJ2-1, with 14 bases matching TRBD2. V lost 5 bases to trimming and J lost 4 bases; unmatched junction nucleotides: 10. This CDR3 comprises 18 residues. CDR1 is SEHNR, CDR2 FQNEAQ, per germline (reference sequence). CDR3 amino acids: CASSPGLAGGVRYNEQFF. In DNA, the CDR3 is TGTGCCAGCAGCCCCGGACTAGCGGGAGGCGTACGTTACAATGAGCAGTTCTTC. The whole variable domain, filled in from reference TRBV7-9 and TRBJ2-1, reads DTGVSQNPRHKITKRGQNVTFRCDPISEHNRLYWYRQTLGQGPEFLTYFQNEAQLEKSRLLSDRFSAERPKGSFSTLEIQRTEQGDSAMYLCASSPGLAGGVRYNEQFFGPGTRLTVL.

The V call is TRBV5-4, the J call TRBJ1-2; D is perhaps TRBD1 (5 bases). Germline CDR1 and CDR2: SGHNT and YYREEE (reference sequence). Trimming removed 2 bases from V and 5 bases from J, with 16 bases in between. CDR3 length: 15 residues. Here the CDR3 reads CASSLPPGPTYGYTF. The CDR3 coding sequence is TGTGCCAGCAGCTTACCCCCAGGGCCTACTTATGGCTACACCTTC.

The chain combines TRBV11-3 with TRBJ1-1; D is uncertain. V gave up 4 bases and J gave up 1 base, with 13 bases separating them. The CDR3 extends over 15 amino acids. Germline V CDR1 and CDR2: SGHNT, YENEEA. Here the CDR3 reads CASSSYAGKNTEAFF. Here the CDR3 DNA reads TGTGCCAGCAGCTCATACGCGGGGAAGAACACTGAAGCTTTCTTT.

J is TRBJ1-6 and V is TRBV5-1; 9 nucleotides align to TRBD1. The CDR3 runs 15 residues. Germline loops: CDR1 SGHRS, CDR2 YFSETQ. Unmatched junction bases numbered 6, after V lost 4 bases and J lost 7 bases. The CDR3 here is CASSAGQGTNSPLHF. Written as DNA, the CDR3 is TGCGCCAGCAGCGCCGGACAGGGGACGAATTCACCCCTCCACTTT.

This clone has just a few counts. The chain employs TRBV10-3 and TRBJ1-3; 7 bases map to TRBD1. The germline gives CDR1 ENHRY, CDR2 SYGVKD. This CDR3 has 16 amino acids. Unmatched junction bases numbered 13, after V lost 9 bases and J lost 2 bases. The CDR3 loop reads CAISDSLGGTGNTIYF. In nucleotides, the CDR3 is TGTGCCATTTCAGATTCGTTAGGGGGCACTGGAAACACCATATATTTT.

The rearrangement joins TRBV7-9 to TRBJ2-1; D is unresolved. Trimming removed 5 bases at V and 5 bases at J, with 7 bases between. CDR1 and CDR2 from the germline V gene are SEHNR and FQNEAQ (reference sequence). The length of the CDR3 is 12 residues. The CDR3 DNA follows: TGTGCCAGCAGCGAGATCCACAATGAGCAGTTCTTC. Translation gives CASSEIHNEQFF.

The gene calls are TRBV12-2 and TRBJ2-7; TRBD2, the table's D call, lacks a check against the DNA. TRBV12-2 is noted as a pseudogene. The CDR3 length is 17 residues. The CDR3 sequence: CASRSVFFADSPPEQYF. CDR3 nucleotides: TGTGCAAGTCGCTCCGTATTCTTTGCGGATTCTCCTCCCGAGCAGTACTTC.

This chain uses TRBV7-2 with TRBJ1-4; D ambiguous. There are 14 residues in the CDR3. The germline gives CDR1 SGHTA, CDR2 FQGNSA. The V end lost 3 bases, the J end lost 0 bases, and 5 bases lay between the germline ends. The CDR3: CASSLAPTNEKLFF. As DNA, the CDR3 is TGTGCCAGCAGCTTGGCTCCAACTAATGAAAAACTGTTTTTT.

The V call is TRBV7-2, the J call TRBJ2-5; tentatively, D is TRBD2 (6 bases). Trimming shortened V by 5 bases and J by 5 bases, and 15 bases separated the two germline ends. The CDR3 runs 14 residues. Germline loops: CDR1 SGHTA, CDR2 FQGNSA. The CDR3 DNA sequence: TGTGCCAGCAGCCGGGACTCGATGTATGAGACCCAGTACTTC. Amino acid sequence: CASSRDSMYETQYF.

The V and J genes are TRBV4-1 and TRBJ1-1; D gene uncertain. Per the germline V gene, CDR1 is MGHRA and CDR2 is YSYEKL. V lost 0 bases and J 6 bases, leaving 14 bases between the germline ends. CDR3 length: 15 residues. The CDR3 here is CASSQEVGGQAEAFF. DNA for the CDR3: TGCGCCAGCAGCCAAGAAGTTGGCGGGCAGGCTGAAGCTTTCTTT.

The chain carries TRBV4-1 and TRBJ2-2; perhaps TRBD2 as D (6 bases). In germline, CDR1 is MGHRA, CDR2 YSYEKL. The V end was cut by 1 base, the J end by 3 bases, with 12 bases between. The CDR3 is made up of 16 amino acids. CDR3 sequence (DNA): TGCGCCAGCAGCCAAGCCCCGACTAGTTACACCGGGGAGCTGTTTTTT. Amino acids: CASSQAPTSYTGELFF.

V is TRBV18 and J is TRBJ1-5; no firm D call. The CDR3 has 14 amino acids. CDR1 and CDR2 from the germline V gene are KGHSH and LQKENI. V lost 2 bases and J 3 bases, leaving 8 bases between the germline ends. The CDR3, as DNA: TGTGCCAGCTCACCAGGGCAGGCCAATCAGCCCCAGCATTTT. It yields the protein CASSPGQANQPQHF.

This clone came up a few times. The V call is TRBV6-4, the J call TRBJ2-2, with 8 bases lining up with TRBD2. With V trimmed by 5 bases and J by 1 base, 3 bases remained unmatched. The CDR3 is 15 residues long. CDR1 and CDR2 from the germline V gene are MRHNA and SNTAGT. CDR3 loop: CASSRSGGNTGELFF. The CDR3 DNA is TGTGCCAGCAGTCGAAGCGGGGGGAACACCGGGGAGCTGTTTTTT.

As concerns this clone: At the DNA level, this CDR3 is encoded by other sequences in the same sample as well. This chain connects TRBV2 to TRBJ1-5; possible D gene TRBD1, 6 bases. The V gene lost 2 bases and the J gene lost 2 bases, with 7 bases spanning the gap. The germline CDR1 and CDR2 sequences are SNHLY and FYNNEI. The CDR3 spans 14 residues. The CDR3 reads CASSERQGNQPQHF. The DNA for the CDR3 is TGTGCCAGCAGTGAACGACAGGGCAATCAGCCCCAGCATTTT.

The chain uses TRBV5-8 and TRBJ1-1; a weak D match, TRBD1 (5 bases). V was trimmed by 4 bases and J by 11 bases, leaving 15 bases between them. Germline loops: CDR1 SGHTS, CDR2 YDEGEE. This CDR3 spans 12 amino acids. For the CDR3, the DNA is TGTGCCAGCAGCCGAACGACAGCGTCGGCTTTCTTT. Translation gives CASSRTTASAFF. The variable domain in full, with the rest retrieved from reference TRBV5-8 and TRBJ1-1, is EAGVTQSPTHLIKTRGQQATLRCSPISGHTSVYWYQQALGLGLQFLLWYDEGEERNRGNFPPRFSGRQFPNYSSELNVNALELEDSALYLCASSRTTASAFFGQGTRLTVV.